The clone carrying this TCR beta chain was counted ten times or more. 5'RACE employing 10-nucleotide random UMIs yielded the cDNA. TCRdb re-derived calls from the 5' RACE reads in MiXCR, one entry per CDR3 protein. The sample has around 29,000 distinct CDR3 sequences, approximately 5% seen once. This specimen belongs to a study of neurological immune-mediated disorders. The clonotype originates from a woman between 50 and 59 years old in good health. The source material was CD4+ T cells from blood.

For the CDR3, the DNA is TGCAGTGCTAACCTAGCGGGAGTAGGGGACGAGCAGTACTTC. The encoded protein is CSANLAGVGDEQYF. The chain uses TRBV20-1 and TRBJ2-7; 10 bases line up with TRBD2. This CDR3 spans 14 amino acids. Germline trimming cut 4 bases from V and 5 bases from J; bases unmatched to any gene: 8. Germline V gene lookup returns CDR1 DFQATT and CDR2 SNEGSKA (reference sequence).